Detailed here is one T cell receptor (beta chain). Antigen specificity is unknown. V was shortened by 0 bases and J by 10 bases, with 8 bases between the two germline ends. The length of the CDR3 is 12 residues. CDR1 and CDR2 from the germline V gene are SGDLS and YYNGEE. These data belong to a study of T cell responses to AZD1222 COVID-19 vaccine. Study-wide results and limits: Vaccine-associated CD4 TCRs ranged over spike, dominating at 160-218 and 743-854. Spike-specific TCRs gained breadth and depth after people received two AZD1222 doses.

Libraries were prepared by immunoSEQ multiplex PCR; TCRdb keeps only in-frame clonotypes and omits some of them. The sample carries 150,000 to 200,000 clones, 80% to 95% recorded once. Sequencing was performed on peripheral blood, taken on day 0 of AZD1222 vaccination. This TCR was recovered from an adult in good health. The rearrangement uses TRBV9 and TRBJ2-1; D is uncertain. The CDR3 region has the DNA TGTGCCAGCAGCGTAGAGCGTGACGAGCAGTTCTTC. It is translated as CASSVERDEQFF.